The clone carrying this TCR beta chain was recorded once. Antigen unknown. This record comes from a study of cytomegalovirus exposure and HLA in healthy donors. Study-wide results and caveats: Usually a TCR sequence was rare, but some public TCRs were found in many donors.

Nominal health characterized the donors when sampled, though unrecorded immune exposures were likely. The primer mix had 60 Vbeta and 13 Jbeta primers. Original handling: Approximately 10 million shared chains were among 65 million to 85 million unique TCR beta chains counted in a later analysis. Assay used: immunoSEQ multiplex PCR; TCRdb lists only in-frame clones, some missing. V, J and clone size reflect that table, while D and trimming were determined from the DNA. The sample consists of 65,000 to 90,000 clones, around 79% of them appearing once. The TCR comes from a man aged 25-45 years in good health and CMV-seronegative. Sequenced: PBMCs.

Here the CDR3 reads CASRSGTLLEKLFF. Here the CDR3 DNA reads TGTGCCAGCAGATCCGGGACTCTATTAGAAAAACTGTTTTTT. The genes are TRBV6-1 and TRBJ1-4; D may be TRBD1 (5 bases). This CDR3 is 14 amino acids long. Germline V gene sequence: CDR1 MNHNS, CDR2 SASEGT. The V gene lost 6 bases and the J gene lost 8 bases, with 16 bases spanning the gap.